One and the same sample provided the 21 T cell receptor beta chains below, sequenced in a study of T cell repertoires in ileal Crohn's disease. Assay: immunoSEQ multiplex PCR; the TCRdb copy retains only in-frame clones and omits some. Of under 7,500 clones listed, 95% were seen once; the top ten hold around 0.31%. The specimen sequenced was ileal tissue. These receptors all come from an adult with Crohn's disease.

This chain uses TRBV5-1 with TRBJ2-5; 7 bases are shared with TRBD2. Germline V gives CDR1 SGHRS, CDR2 YFSETQ. CDR3 size: 15 residues. The V and J ends lost 0 bases and 1 base, in that order; junction bases with no gene match: 3. DNA of the CDR3: TGCGCCAGCAGCTTGGTCCTAGCGGTCCAAGAGACCCAGTACTTC. Protein sequence: CASSLVLAVQETQYF.

This rearrangement joins TRBV6-6 to TRBJ1-5; D gene uncertain. V lost 5 bases and J lost 3, with 5 bases in between. Germline loops: CDR1 MNHNY, CDR2 SVGAGI (reference sequence). The CDR3 totals 12 residues. The DNA of the CDR3 is TGTGCCAGCAGTCCTAACAATCAGCCCCAGCATTTT. Translated: CASSPNNQPQHF.

This rearrangement joins TRBV5-1 to TRBJ2-3, with a tentative D call TRBD2 (5 bases). The CDR3 spans 12 residues. Germline V lookup: CDR1 SGHRS, CDR2 YFSETQ. V shed 0 bases and J shed 9 bases, with 8 bases lying between them. The CDR3 loop reads CASSLGLPTQYF. CDR3 bases: TGCGCCAGCAGCTTGGGACTACCGACGCAGTATTTT.

This clone was detected only a few times. The rearrangement joins TRBV5-6 to TRBJ1-4; 8 bases are a match to TRBD1. Germline CDR1 SGHDT, CDR2 YYEEEE. V gave up 3 bases and J gave up 0 bases; unmatched junction bases: 7. This CDR3 is built from 17 residues. This chain's CDR3 is CASSYGQGVSTNEKLFF. DNA of the CDR3: TGTGCCAGCAGCTACGGACAGGGAGTTTCAACTAATGAAAAACTGTTTTTT.

The CDR3 DNA sequence: TGCGCCAGCAGCCCGAGCGGGGTTGGCGAGCAGTACTTC. It specifies CASSPSGVGEQYF. This rearrangement joins TRBV5-1 to TRBJ2-7, with 7 nucleotides matching TRBD2. Germline values: CDR1 SGHRS, CDR2 YFSETQ. The V gene end was trimmed by 4 bases and the J gene end by 6 bases; junction bases not matched to a gene: 7. The CDR3 has 13 residues.

The CDR3 nucleotides are TGTGCCAGCAGCTTAACCGGGGGGGCCTCCGGGGAGCTGTTTTTT. This codes for CASSLTGGASGELFF. The chain couples TRBV7-2 to TRBJ2-2; TRBD2 matches at 8 bases. Germline V gene lookup returns CDR1 SGHTA and CDR2 FQGNSA. The CDR3 is 15 residues long. After removal of 2 bases from V and 6 bases from J, the junction contained 5 bases not matched to a gene.

This chain uses TRBV28 with TRBJ1-2; D remains ambiguous. Germline CDR1 reads MDHEN; CDR2 reads SYDVKM. This CDR3 contains 13 residues. V was cut by 3 bases and J by 6 bases, with 11 bases left in between. CDR3 sequence (DNA): TGTGCCAGCAGTTTTGGTAGTCCGGATGGCTACACCTTC. Its protein product is CASSFGSPDGYTF.

This chain connects TRBV7-2 to TRBJ2-7; unclear D gene. CDR1 and CDR2 (germline): SGHTA, FQGNSA. This CDR3 is built from 13 residues. Trimming removed 1 base at V and 7 bases at J, with 11 bases between. Here the CDR3 DNA reads TGTGCCAGCAGCTTAGAACGGAGCCCAGAGCAGTACTTC. This gives the protein CASSLERSPEQYF.

This sequence joins TRBV6-6 and TRBJ1-6; D gene unclear. Germline loops: CDR1 MNHNY, CDR2 SVGAGI (reference sequence). This CDR3 has 14 amino acids. Between the trimmed V and J ends, which lost 4 bases and 6 bases, there was a span of 10 bases. The chain's CDR3 is CASSFNSINSPLHF. In DNA, the CDR3 is TGTGCCAGCAGTTTCAACAGTATTAATTCACCCCTCCACTTT.

The rearrangement joins TRBV29-1 to TRBJ2-1; 14 bases line up with TRBD2. The CDR3 runs to 17 residues. Germline V gene data show CDR1 as SQVTM and CDR2 as ANQGSEA. V gave up 5 bases and J gave up 0 bases; unmatched junction bases: 6. CDR3 bases: TGCAGCGTTCTCGGACTAGCGGGGGGCAACTCCTACAATGAGCAGTTCTTC. Translated: CSVLGLAGGNSYNEQFF.

There are a few counts of this clone. This chain uses TRBV7-9 with TRBJ1-2; 7 bases match TRBD1. The V segment lost 5 bases and the J segment 3 bases; nucleotides outside the gene matches: 6. Germline V gene sequence: CDR1 SEHNR, CDR2 FQNEAQ (reference sequence). The CDR3 runs 14 residues. The CDR3 protein is CASSSLGGHYGYTF. The CDR3 DNA sequence: TGTGCCAGCAGCAGCTTAGGGGGCCACTATGGCTACACCTTC.

This chain uses TRBV7-9 with TRBJ1-1, with unresolved D. V was shortened by 5 bases and J by 0 bases, with 4 bases between the two germline ends. CDR1 and CDR2 from the germline V gene are SEHNR and FQNEAQ (reference sequence). This CDR3 has 12 amino acids. CDR3 DNA: TGTGCCAGCAGCATTATGAACACTGAAGCTTTCTTT. Amino acid sequence: CASSIMNTEAFF.

The V call is TRBV7-7, the J call TRBJ1-3, with D maybe TRBD1 (6 bases). This CDR3 has 15 amino acids. Germline V gene data show CDR1 as SSHAT and CDR2 as FNYEAQ (reference sequence). Trimming took 5 bases from V and 2 from J, leaving 13 bases between them. This CDR3 is CASSRDRSPGNTIYF. The CDR3 coding sequence is TGTGCCAGCAGCCGAGACAGGTCTCCTGGAAACACCATATATTTT.

The chain combines TRBV5-6 with TRBJ2-5, with a possible D match to TRBD2 (7 bases). With 0 bases removed from V and 5 bases from J, the gap between germline ends came to 11 bases. Germline CDR1 reads SGHDT; CDR2 reads YYEEEE. The length of the CDR3 is 14 residues. CDR3 amino acids: CASSLVGGGETQYF. CDR3 nucleotide sequence: TGTGCCAGCAGCTTGGTGGGAGGGGGGGAGACCCAGTACTTC.

V usage is TRBV19 and J usage is TRBJ2-2; 7 bases map to TRBD1. Trimming took 6 bases from V and 3 from J; bases not matched to a gene: 4. Germline loops: CDR1 LNHDA, CDR2 SQIVND (reference sequence). This CDR3 is built from 14 residues. The CDR3 sequence: CASSSGQYTGELFF. The CDR3 DNA sequence: TGTGCCAGTAGCTCGGGACAGTACACCGGGGAGCTGTTTTTT.

The rearrangement links TRBV18 to TRBJ2-3, with 9 positions matching TRBD2. The CDR3 has 17 amino acids. Trimming cost V 3 bases and J 0 bases; bases outside gene matches: 7. Germline-derived CDR1 and CDR2 are KGHSH and LQKENI. The CDR3 DNA follows: TGTGCCAGCTCACCTTTACTAGCGGGCCTTAGCACAGATACGCAGTATTTT. As protein: CASSPLLAGLSTDTQYF.

CDR3 in amino acids: CASSQGGQGAYQPQHF. The CDR3 bases are TGTGCCAGCAGCCAGGGGGGACAGGGGGCTTATCAGCCCCAGCATTTT. This chain connects TRBV4-2 to TRBJ1-5; 12 bases map to TRBD1. J lost 5 bases, V lost 3 bases, and 5 bases had no gene match. This CDR3 has 16 residues. CDR1 and CDR2 from the germline V gene are LGHNA and YNFKEQ.

The genes are TRBV11-2 and TRBJ1-1; D remains unclear. The ends were cut back, 2 bases at V and 4 bases at J, with 11 bases in the middle. This CDR3 spans 14 amino acids. Germline V CDR1 and CDR2: SGHAT, FQNNGV. Here the CDR3 DNA reads TGTGCCAGCAGCTTACTTTCGGGTGGCACTGAAGCTTTCTTT. Translated, it gives CASSLLSGGTEAFF.

J is TRBJ2-7 and V is TRBV7-3; D is unresolved. Trimming took 1 base from V and 0 from J, leaving 16 bases between them. Germline values: CDR1 SGHTA, CDR2 FQGTGA. The CDR3 has 17 residues. Written as DNA, the CDR3 is TGTGCCAGCAGCTTAATAAGTGCGTGGTGGAGCTCCTACGAGCAGTACGTC. Protein: CASSLISAWWSSYEQYV.

This chain uses TRBV5-1 with TRBJ2-7; D is perhaps TRBD1 (6 bases). CDR1 is SGHRS, CDR2 YFSETQ, per germline. This CDR3 is 12 amino acids long. V was pared by 4 bases and J by 5 bases, with 10 bases between. Written as DNA, the CDR3 is TGCGCCAGCAGCATGGACAGAGACGAGCAGTACTTC. It encodes CASSMDRDEQYF.

The chain joins TRBV7-8 to TRBJ1-2; D not certain. Deletions cut 8 bases from V and 8 bases from J, with 12 bases between. The CDR3 contains 11 residues. Germline loops: CDR1 SGHVS, CDR2 FQNEAQ. The CDR3 protein is CASVGAEGYTF. In DNA, the CDR3 is TGTGCCAGCGTGGGAGCGGAGGGCTACACCTTC.